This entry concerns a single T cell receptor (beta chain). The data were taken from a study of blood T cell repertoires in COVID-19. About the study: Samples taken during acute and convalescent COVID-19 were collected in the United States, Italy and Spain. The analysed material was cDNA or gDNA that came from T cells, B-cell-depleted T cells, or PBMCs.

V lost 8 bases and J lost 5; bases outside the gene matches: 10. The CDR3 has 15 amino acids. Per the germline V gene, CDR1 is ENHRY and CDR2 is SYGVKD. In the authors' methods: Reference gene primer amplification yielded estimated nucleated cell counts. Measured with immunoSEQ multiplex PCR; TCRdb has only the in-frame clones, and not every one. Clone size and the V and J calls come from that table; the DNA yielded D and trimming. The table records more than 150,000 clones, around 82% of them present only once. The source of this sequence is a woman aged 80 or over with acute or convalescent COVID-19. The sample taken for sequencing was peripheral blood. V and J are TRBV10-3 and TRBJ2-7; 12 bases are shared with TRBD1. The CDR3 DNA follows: TGTGCCATCTCTGCCATGGGGACAGGGGGCAACGAGCAGTACTTC. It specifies CAISAMGTGGNEQYF.